The 18 T cell receptor beta chains listed next were all sequenced from one sample in a study of molecular identifiers for immune sequencing clone quantification. TCRdb reanalysed the PCR reads using MiXCR and keeps one entry per CDR3 protein. The repertoire consists of fewer than 350,000 distinct CDR3 sequences, with over 20% occurring once and the leading ten covering 0.74%. Material for sequencing was naive CD8+ T cells from blood, with Jurkat cell RNA spiked in. Subset noted: FACS-sorted CD8+CD4-CCR7+CD45RA+ naive T cells. These receptors all stem from a human donor in good health. Some libraries in this study had Jurkat cell RNA spiked in.

This clonotype was observed at least ten times. The chain employs TRBV7-9 and TRBJ1-1; D remains unclear. Germline CDR1 and CDR2: SEHNR and FQNEAQ (reference sequence). Trimming took off 6 bases at V and 1 base at J, with 9 bases between the two ends. The CDR3 sequence is 13 residues long. The CDR3 is CASRDGPNTEAFF. The CDR3 DNA is TGTGCCAGCAGGGACGGACCGAACACTGAAGCTTTCTTT.

This clonotype appeared many times. This sequence joins TRBV7-2 and TRBJ2-7, with D perhaps matching TRBD2 (5 bases). Deletions cut 7 bases from V and 5 bases from J, with 18 bases between. Germline assignment: CDR1 SGHTA and CDR2 FQGNSA. The CDR3 runs 14 residues. CDR3 amino acids: CASTRGTFRDEQYF. The CDR3 nucleotides read TGTGCCAGCACCCGGGGAACCTTTAGGGACGAGCAGTACTTC.

This clonotype was observed at least ten times. The rearrangement joins TRBV5-5 to TRBJ1-2, with D unclear. V gave up 0 bases and J gave up 1 base, with 7 bases separating them. This CDR3 comprises 14 residues. CDR1 and CDR2 from the germline V gene are SGHKS and YYEKEE (reference sequence). CDR3 sequence: CASSLVRFNYGYTF. DNA for the CDR3: TGTGCCAGCAGCTTGGTTCGCTTTAACTATGGCTACACCTTC. Variable domain in full (rest from reference TRBV5-5 and TRBJ1-2): DAGVTQSPTHLIKTRGQQVTLRCSPISGHKSVSWYQQVLGQGPQFIFQYYEKEERGRGNFPDRFSARQFPNYSSELNVNALLLGDSALYLCASSLVRFNYGYTFGSGTRLTVV.

Worth noting for this clonotype: A much more abundant neighbour one base away suggests this may be a read error. The chain combines TRBV7-2 with TRBJ1-5; 7 nucleotides match TRBD1. In germline, CDR1 is SGHTA, CDR2 FQGNSA. The CDR3 sequence is 17 residues long. The CDR3 loop reads CASSFQGTEYSNQPQQF. The DNA for the CDR3 is TGTGCCAGCAGCTTTCAGGGGACAGAATATAGCAATCAGCCCCAGCAATTT. Filled out from reference TRBV7-2 and TRBJ1-5, the complete variable domain reads GAGVSQSPSNKVTEKGKDVELRCDPISGHTALYWYRQSLGQGLEFLIYFQGNSAPDKSGLPSDRFSAERTGGSVSTLTIQRTQQEDSAVYLCASSFQGTEYSNQPQQFGDGTRLSIL.

The V gene is TRBV27, the J gene TRBJ2-5, with 10 positions matching TRBD1. The J segment lost 4 bases and the V segment lost 6 bases, leaving 8 bases of the junction unmatched. The CDR3 extends over 15 amino acids. The germline V gene encodes CDR1 MNHEY and CDR2 SMNVEV (reference sequence). CDR3 bases: TGTGCCAGCAGACCCGGGACAGGGGTCGCAGAGACCCAGTACTTC. Translated: CASRPGTGVAETQYF.

Regarding this clonotype: A much more abundant neighbour one base away suggests this may be a read error. This sequence joins TRBV2 and TRBJ2-3, with D perhaps TRBD1 (5 bases). The end of the DNA fits TRBJ1-5 better, so the J call may be wrong. Per the germline V gene, CDR1 is SNHLY and CDR2 is FYNNEI. CDR3 length: 17 residues. The CDR3 reads CASRLPSGGPGTDTQHF. In nucleotides, the CDR3 is TGTGCCAGCAGACTCCCTAGCGGGGGTCCCGGCACAGATACGCAGCATTTT.

This chain links TRBV18 with TRBJ1-1, with D unclear. The germline CDR1 and CDR2 sequences are KGHSH and LQKENI. The V and J ends lost 3 bases and 0 bases respectively, with 8 bases between them. The CDR3 is 14 residues long. CDR3 sequence reads: CASSPERVNTEAFF. The CDR3 DNA follows: TGTGCCAGCTCACCCGAGCGGGTGAACACTGAAGCTTTCTTT. Variable domain in full (rest from reference TRBV18 and TRBJ1-1): NAGVMQNPRHLVRRRGQEARLRCSPMKGHSHVYWYRQLPEEGLKFMVYLQKENIIDESGMPKERFSAEFPKEGPSILRIQQVVRGDSAAYFCASSPERVNTEAFFGQGTRLTVV.

The chain combines TRBV7-9 with TRBJ2-3; 9 positions agree with TRBD2. The V gene's germline CDR1 is SEHNR and CDR2 FQNEAQ (reference sequence). The V gene end was trimmed by 5 bases and the J gene end by 4 bases; junction bases not matched to a gene: 7. CDR3 length equals 15 residues. The CDR3 spells CASSISGRSADTQYF. The DNA for the CDR3 is TGTGCCAGCAGCATTAGCGGGAGAAGTGCAGATACGCAGTATTTT.

This clonotype turned up a few times. This chain joins TRBV4-3 and TRBJ1-3, with D possibly matching TRBD1 (5 bases). Looked up from germline, CDR1 is LGHNA and CDR2 is YSLEER. CDR3 length: 15 amino acids. Trimming stripped 0 bases from V and 2 bases from J, with 8 bases between. CDR3 sequence: CASSQESGAGNTIYF. CDR3 nucleotides: TGCGCCAGCAGCCAAGAGTCGGGGGCTGGAAACACCATATATTTT.

The chain recombines TRBV12-3 or TRBV12-4 with TRBJ2-2, with 9 bases fitting TRBD2. V dropped 3 bases and J dropped 1; count of bases not matched to a gene: 3. The CDR3 contains 16 residues. This CDR3 is CASSFLREGNTGELFF. The DNA of the CDR3 is TGTGCCAGCAGTTTTTTGCGGGAGGGGAACACCGGGGAGCTGTTTTTT.

The chain is built from TRBV29-1 and TRBJ2-3; TRBD2 agrees at 12 bases. Trimming took 4 bases from V and 2 from J; bases not matched to a gene: 1. Per the germline V gene, CDR1 is SQVTM and CDR2 is ANQGSEA. This CDR3 region has 14 residues. The CDR3 region is CSVASGGATDTQYF. As DNA, the CDR3 is TGCAGCGTTGCTAGCGGGGGGGCCACAGATACGCAGTATTTT.

The rearrangement joins TRBV7-3 to TRBJ2-3; D remains ambiguous. Trimming cost V 3 bases and J 4 bases, with 8 bases left between them. Germline V gene sequence: CDR1 SGHTA, CDR2 FQGTGA. The CDR3 consists of 13 residues. For the CDR3, the DNA is TGTGCCAGCAGCTTGGGCGCAGCAGATACGCAGTATTTT. Translation gives CASSLGAADTQYF.

The chain's CDR3 is CASSLVGRNYEQYF. CDR3 nucleotides: TGCGCCAGCAGCTTGGTTGGGAGAAACTACGAGCAGTACTTC. The chain carries TRBV5-1 and TRBJ2-7, with D maybe TRBD2 (5 bases). Germline loops: CDR1 SGHRS, CDR2 YFSETQ. The V end lost 0 bases, the J end lost 3 bases, and 10 bases lay between the germline ends. This CDR3 has 14 residues.

This clonotype came up a few times. The rearrangement joins TRBV15 to TRBJ2-2; no clear D. The CDR3 spans 13 residues. Germline CDR1 and CDR2: LNHNV and YYDKDF (reference sequence). V was pared by 5 bases and J by 1 base, with 5 bases between. The CDR3 DNA sequence: TGTGCCACCAGCCCAGGGAACACCGGGGAGCTGTTTTTT. It specifies CATSPGNTGELFF. The full variable domain, in which reference TRBV15 and TRBJ2-2 provide the parts outside the CDR3, is DAMVIQNPRYQVTQFGKPVTLSCSQTLNHNVMYWYQQKSSQAPKLLFHYYDKDFNNEADTPDNFQSRRPNTSFCFLDIRSPGLGDTAMYLCATSPGNTGELFFGEGSRLTVL.

The V gene is TRBV4-3, the J gene TRBJ2-7; the match to TRBD2 covers 10 bases. The CDR3 totals 16 residues. The trim removed 1 base at V and 4 bases at J, leaving 7 bases unmatched. The germline CDR1 and CDR2 sequences are LGHNA and YSLEER. CDR3 residues: CASSQGLAGVLYEQYF. The DNA of the CDR3 is TGCGCCAGCAGCCAAGGCCTAGCGGGAGTGCTGTACGAGCAGTACTTC.

This clonotype has a count of ten or more. The chain uses TRBV4-1 and TRBJ1-1; D unresolved. The CDR3 is made up of 15 amino acids. CDR1 and CDR2 (germline): MGHRA, YSYEKL. Trimming stripped 0 bases from V and 0 bases from J, with 8 bases between. For the CDR3, the DNA is TGCGCCAGCAGCCAAGAAGAGGGCGTGAACACTGAAGCTTTCTTT. Translating it yields CASSQEEGVNTEAFF.

This clonotype was counted ten times or more. The rearrangement uses TRBV5-5 and TRBJ1-1, with D unclear. The CDR3 extends over 13 amino acids. Germline V gene lookup returns CDR1 SGHKS and CDR2 YYEKEE (reference sequence). Trimming removed 3 bases from V and 4 bases from J, with 10 bases in between. The CDR3 here is CASSSDLITEAFF. CDR3 coding DNA: TGTGCCAGCAGCTCGGACCTTATCACTGAAGCTTTCTTT. The whole variable domain, remainder taken from reference TRBV5-5 and TRBJ1-1, is DAGVTQSPTHLIKTRGQQVTLRCSPISGHKSVSWYQQVLGQGPQFIFQYYEKEERGRGNFPDRFSARQFPNYSSELNVNALLLGDSALYLCASSSDLITEAFFGQGTRLTVV.

In its sample, this clonotype was seen a few times. The rearrangement joins TRBV29-1 to TRBJ2-5, with no clear D. This CDR3 is 12 amino acids long. Germline V CDR1 and CDR2: SQVTM, ANQGSEA. V gave up 4 bases and J gave up 2 bases, with 8 bases separating them. The CDR3 region has the DNA TGCAGCGTTGCTCCCACTCAAGAGACCCAGTACTTC. Its protein product is CSVAPTQETQYF.